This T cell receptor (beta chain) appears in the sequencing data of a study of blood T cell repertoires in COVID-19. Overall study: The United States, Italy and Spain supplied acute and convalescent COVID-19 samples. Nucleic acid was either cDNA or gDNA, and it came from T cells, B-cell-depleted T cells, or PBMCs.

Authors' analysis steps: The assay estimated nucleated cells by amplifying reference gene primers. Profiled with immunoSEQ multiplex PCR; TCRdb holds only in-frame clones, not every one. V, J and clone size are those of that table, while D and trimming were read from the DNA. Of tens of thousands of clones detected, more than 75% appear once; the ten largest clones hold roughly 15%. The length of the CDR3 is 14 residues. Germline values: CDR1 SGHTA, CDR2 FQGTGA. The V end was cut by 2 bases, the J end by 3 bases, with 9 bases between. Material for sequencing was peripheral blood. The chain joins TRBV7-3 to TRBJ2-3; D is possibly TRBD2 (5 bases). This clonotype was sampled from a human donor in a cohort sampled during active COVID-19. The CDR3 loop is CASSLGRGTDTQYF. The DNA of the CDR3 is TGTGCCAGCAGCTTAGGTCGCGGGACAGATACGCAGTATTTT. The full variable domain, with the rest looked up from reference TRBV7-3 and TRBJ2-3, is GAGVSQTPSNKVTEKGKYVELRCDPISGHTALYWYRQSLGQGPEFLIYFQGTGAADDSGLPNDRFFAVRPEGSVSTLKIQRTERGDSAVYLCASSLGRGTDTQYFGPGTRLTVL.